Below are 8 T cell receptor beta chains sequenced from a single sample in a study of CD8 T cells in Susac syndrome. 0.5 to 1 ug RNA was reverse transcribed with random hexamers. In TCRdb, the immunoSEQ multiplex PCR reads were re-called with MiXCR into one record per CDR3 protein. The table lists some 200,000 distinct CDR3 sequences, around 95% of them singletons. The material sequenced was CD4+ T cells from PBMCs. Every receptor here comes from a human donor with multiple sclerosis.

This clonotype was counted a few times. The chain employs TRBV23-1 and TRBJ2-5; D uncertain. TRBV23-1 counts as an open reading frame of uncertain function. V dropped 4 bases and J dropped 2 bases, with 8 bases sitting between them. The CDR3 length is 13 residues. This CDR3 reads CASSLQQQETQYF. The CDR3 DNA reads TGCGCCAGCAGTCTACAGCAACAAGAGACCCAGTACTTC.

Notes on this clonotype: One junction end does not reproduce the germline sequence, and a read error may be involved. V and J are TRBV6-1 and TRBJ2-2, with 7 bases identical to TRBD1. CDR1 is MNHNS and CDR2 is SASEGT in the germline V gene. The CDR3 runs to 15 residues. The CDR3 sequence is CASREGGRNTGELFF. CDR3 sequence (DNA): TGTGCCAGCCGTGAAGGGGGCCGAAACACCGGGGAGCTGTTTTTT.

The chain recombines TRBV5-1 with TRBJ2-7; weak D call: TRBD2 (6 bases). V was pared by 4 bases and J by 0 bases, with 17 bases between. This CDR3 has 16 residues. Germline CDR1 and CDR2: SGHRS and YFSETQ. The CDR3 reads CASSLGSREVSYEQYF. The CDR3 nucleotides read TGCGCCAGCAGCCTTGGTAGCAGGGAGGTCTCCTACGAGCAGTACTTC.

This clonotype was seen a single time. The chain employs TRBV27 and TRBJ2-6; the match to TRBD1 covers 10 bases. The CDR3 has 18 residues. Trimming took 6 bases from V and 3 from J; bases not matched to a gene: 11. Germline V gene data show CDR1 as MNHEY and CDR2 as SMNVEV (reference sequence). In DNA form, the CDR3 reads TGTGCCAGCAGCCTACTCGGGACAGGGGTAAATGGGGCCAACGTCCTGACTTTC. This gives the protein CASSLLGTGVNGANVLTF.

The chain employs TRBV7-3 and TRBJ2-1, with TRBD2 as a possible D gene (6 bases). Germline CDR1 SGHTA, CDR2 FQGTGA. Trimming took 4 bases from V and 7 from J, leaving 14 bases between them. The CDR3 loop spans 14 amino acids. In DNA, the CDR3 is TGTGCCAGCAGCTCCGGGAGTATGGTGAATGAGCAGTTCTTC. This translates into CASSSGSMVNEQFF. Variable domain in full (rest from reference TRBV7-3 and TRBJ2-1): GAGVSQTPSNKVTEKGKYVELRCDPISGHTALYWYRQSLGQGPEFLIYFQGTGAADDSGLPNDRFFAVRPEGSVSTLKIQRTERGDSAVYLCASSSGSMVNEQFFGPGTRLTVL.

CDR3 in DNA: TGTGCCAGCAGCGTAGTCGGGAGTGGCGTTGAGCAGTTCTTC. Residues: CASSVVGSGVEQFF. This sequence joins TRBV9 and TRBJ2-1, with D possibly matching TRBD2 (6 bases). CDR3 length: 14 amino acids. V lost 0 bases to trimming and J lost 9 bases, with 13 bases between them. The V gene's germline CDR1 is SGDLS and CDR2 YYNGEE.

This sequence joins TRBV29-1 and TRBJ2-1; D is uncertain. With 0 bases removed from V and 6 bases from J, the gap between germline ends came to 12 bases. The CDR3 loop spans 14 amino acids. Germline values: CDR1 SQVTM, CDR2 ANQGSEA. The CDR3 region has the DNA TGCAGCGTTGAAGACGGGTGGTGGAGCAATGAGCAGTTCTTC. It encodes CSVEDGWWSNEQFF.

The chain carries TRBV18 and TRBJ2-1; D could derive from TRBD1 or TRBD2 (6 bases each). CDR3 length: 16 residues. In germline, CDR1 is KGHSH, CDR2 LQKENI. Trimming stripped 0 bases from V and 5 bases from J, with 14 bases between. In DNA, the CDR3 is TGTGCCAGCTCACCACCGCCGGGGGCCCCGGACAATGAGCAGTTCTTC. Protein: CASSPPPGAPDNEQFF.